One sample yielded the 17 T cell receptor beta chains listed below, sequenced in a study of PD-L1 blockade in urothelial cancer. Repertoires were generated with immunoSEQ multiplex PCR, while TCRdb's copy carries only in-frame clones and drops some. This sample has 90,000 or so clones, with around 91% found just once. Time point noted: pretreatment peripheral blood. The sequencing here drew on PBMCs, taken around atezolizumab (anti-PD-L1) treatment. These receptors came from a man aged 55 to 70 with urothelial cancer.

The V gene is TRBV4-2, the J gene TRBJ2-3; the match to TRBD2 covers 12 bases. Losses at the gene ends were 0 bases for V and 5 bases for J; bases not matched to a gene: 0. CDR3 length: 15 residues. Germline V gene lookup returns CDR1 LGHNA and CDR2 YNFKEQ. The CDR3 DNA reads TGTGCCAGCAGCCAAGAGACTAGCGGGGGAGATACGCAGTATTTT. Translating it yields CASSQETSGGDTQYF.

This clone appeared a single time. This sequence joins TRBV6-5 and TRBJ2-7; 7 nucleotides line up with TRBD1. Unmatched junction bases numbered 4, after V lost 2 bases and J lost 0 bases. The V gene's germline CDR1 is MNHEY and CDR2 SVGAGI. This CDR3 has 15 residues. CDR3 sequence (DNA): TGTGCCAGCAGTTACACAGGGGCTAGCTCCTACGAGCAGTACTTC. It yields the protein CASSYTGASSYEQYF.

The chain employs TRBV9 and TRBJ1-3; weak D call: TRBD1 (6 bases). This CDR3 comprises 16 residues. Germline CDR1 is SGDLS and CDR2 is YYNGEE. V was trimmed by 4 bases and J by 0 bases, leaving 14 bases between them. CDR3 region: CASSPRQVSSGNTIYF. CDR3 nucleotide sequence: TGTGCCAGCAGCCCTCGACAGGTGAGCTCTGGAAACACCATATATTTT.

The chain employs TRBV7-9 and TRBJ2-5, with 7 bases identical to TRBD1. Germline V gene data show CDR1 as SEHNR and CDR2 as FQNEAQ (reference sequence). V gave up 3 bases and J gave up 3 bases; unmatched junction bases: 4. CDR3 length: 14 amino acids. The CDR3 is CASSFGQAEETQYF. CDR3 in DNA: TGTGCCAGCAGCTTCGGACAGGCCGAAGAGACCCAGTACTTC.

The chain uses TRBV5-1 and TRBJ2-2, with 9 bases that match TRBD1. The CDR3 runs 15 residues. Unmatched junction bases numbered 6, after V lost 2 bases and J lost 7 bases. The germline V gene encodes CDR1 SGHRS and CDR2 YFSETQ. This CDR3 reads CASSLGTGKDGELFF. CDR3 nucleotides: TGCGCCAGCAGCTTAGGGACAGGGAAGGACGGGGAGCTGTTTTTT. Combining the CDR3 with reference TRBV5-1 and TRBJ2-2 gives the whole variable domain KAGVTQTPRYLIKTRGQQVTLSCSPISGHRSVSWYQQTPGQGLQFLFEYFSETQRNKGNFPGRFSGRQFSNSRSEMNVSTLELGDSALYLCASSLGTGKDGELFFGEGSRLTVL.

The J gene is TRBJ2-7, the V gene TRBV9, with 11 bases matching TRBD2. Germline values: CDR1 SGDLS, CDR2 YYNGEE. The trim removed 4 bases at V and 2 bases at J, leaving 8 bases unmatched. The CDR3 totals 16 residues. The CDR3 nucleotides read TGTGCCAGCAGCATCGGGACTAGCGGACACGCCTACGAGCAGTACTTC. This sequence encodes CASSIGTSGHAYEQYF.

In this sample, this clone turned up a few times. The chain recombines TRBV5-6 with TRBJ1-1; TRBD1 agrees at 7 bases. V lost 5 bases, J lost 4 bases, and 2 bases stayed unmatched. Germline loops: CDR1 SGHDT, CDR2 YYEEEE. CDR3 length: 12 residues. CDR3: CASRRGRTEAFF. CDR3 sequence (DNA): TGTGCCAGCAGGAGGGGGCGCACTGAAGCTTTCTTT.

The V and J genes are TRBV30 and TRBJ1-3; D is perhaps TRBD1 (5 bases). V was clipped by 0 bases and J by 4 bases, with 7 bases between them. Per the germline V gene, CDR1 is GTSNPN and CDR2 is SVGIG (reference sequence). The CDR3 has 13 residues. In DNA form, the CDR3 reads TGTGCCTGGAGTGTGACAGTGGGAAACACCATATATTTT. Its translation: CAWSVTVGNTIYF.

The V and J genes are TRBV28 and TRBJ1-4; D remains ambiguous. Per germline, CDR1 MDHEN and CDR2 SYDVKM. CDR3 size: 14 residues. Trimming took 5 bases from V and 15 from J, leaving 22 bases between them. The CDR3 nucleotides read TGTGCCAGCAGTACCCCTAACCAACCCGGGATATTGTTTTTT. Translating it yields CASSTPNQPGILFF.

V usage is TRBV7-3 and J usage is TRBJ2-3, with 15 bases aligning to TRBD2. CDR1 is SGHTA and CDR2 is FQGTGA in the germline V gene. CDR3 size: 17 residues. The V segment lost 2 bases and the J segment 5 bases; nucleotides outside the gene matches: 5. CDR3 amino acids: CASSLLGLAGGIDTQYF. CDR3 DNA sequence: TGTGCCAGCAGCTTATTGGGACTAGCGGGAGGTATAGATACGCAGTATTTT.

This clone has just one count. The CDR3: CASSLYGADTQYF. CDR3 sequence (DNA): TGTGCCAGCAGCTTATACGGGGCAGATACGCAGTATTTT. The chain couples TRBV11-2 to TRBJ2-3, with D possibly matching TRBD2 (5 bases). The CDR3 consists of 13 residues. V lost 2 bases to trimming and J lost 4 bases, with 7 bases between them. CDR1 is SGHAT, CDR2 FQNNGV, per germline.

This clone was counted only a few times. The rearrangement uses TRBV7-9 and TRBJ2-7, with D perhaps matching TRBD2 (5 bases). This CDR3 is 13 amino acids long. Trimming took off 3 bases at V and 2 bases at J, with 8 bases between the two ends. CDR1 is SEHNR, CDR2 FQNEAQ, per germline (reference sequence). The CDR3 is CASSLGSPYEQYF. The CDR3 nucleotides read TGTGCCAGCAGCTTGGGGAGTCCCTACGAGCAGTACTTC.

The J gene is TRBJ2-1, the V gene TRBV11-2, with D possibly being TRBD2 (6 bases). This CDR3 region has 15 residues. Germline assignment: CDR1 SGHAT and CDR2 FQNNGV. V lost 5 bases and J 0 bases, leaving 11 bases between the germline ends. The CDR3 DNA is TGTGCCAGCAGCCCGGGACTCCTCTCCTACAATGAGCAGTTCTTC. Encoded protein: CASSPGLLSYNEQFF.

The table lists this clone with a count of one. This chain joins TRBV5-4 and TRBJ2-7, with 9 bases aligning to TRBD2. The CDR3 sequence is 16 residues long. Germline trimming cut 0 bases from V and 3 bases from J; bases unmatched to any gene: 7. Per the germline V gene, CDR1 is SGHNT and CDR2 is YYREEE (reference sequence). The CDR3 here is CASSLAGGGGIYEQYF. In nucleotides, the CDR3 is TGTGCCAGCAGCTTGGCCGGCGGGGGGGGCATCTACGAGCAGTACTTC.

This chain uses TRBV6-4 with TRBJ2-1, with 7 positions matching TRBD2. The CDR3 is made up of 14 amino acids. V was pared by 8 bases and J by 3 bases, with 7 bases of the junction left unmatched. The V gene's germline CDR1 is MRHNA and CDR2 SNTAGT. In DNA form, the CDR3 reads TGTGCCAGCGCCGTCCAGCGGGGCTACAATGAGCAGTTCTTC. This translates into CASAVQRGYNEQFF.

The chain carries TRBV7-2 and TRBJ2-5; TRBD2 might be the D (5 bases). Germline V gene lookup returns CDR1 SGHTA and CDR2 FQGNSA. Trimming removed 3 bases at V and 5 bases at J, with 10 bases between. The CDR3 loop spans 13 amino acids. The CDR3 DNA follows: TGTGCCAGCAGCTTGGGGAGCGTCGAGACCCAGTACTTC. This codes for CASSLGSVETQYF.

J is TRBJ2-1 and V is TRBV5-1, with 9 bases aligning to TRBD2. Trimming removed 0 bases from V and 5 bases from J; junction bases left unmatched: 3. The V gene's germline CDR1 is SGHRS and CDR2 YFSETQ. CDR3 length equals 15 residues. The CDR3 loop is CASSLARGGDNEQFF. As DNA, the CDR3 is TGCGCCAGCAGCTTGGCGCGCGGGGGGGACAATGAGCAGTTCTTC.